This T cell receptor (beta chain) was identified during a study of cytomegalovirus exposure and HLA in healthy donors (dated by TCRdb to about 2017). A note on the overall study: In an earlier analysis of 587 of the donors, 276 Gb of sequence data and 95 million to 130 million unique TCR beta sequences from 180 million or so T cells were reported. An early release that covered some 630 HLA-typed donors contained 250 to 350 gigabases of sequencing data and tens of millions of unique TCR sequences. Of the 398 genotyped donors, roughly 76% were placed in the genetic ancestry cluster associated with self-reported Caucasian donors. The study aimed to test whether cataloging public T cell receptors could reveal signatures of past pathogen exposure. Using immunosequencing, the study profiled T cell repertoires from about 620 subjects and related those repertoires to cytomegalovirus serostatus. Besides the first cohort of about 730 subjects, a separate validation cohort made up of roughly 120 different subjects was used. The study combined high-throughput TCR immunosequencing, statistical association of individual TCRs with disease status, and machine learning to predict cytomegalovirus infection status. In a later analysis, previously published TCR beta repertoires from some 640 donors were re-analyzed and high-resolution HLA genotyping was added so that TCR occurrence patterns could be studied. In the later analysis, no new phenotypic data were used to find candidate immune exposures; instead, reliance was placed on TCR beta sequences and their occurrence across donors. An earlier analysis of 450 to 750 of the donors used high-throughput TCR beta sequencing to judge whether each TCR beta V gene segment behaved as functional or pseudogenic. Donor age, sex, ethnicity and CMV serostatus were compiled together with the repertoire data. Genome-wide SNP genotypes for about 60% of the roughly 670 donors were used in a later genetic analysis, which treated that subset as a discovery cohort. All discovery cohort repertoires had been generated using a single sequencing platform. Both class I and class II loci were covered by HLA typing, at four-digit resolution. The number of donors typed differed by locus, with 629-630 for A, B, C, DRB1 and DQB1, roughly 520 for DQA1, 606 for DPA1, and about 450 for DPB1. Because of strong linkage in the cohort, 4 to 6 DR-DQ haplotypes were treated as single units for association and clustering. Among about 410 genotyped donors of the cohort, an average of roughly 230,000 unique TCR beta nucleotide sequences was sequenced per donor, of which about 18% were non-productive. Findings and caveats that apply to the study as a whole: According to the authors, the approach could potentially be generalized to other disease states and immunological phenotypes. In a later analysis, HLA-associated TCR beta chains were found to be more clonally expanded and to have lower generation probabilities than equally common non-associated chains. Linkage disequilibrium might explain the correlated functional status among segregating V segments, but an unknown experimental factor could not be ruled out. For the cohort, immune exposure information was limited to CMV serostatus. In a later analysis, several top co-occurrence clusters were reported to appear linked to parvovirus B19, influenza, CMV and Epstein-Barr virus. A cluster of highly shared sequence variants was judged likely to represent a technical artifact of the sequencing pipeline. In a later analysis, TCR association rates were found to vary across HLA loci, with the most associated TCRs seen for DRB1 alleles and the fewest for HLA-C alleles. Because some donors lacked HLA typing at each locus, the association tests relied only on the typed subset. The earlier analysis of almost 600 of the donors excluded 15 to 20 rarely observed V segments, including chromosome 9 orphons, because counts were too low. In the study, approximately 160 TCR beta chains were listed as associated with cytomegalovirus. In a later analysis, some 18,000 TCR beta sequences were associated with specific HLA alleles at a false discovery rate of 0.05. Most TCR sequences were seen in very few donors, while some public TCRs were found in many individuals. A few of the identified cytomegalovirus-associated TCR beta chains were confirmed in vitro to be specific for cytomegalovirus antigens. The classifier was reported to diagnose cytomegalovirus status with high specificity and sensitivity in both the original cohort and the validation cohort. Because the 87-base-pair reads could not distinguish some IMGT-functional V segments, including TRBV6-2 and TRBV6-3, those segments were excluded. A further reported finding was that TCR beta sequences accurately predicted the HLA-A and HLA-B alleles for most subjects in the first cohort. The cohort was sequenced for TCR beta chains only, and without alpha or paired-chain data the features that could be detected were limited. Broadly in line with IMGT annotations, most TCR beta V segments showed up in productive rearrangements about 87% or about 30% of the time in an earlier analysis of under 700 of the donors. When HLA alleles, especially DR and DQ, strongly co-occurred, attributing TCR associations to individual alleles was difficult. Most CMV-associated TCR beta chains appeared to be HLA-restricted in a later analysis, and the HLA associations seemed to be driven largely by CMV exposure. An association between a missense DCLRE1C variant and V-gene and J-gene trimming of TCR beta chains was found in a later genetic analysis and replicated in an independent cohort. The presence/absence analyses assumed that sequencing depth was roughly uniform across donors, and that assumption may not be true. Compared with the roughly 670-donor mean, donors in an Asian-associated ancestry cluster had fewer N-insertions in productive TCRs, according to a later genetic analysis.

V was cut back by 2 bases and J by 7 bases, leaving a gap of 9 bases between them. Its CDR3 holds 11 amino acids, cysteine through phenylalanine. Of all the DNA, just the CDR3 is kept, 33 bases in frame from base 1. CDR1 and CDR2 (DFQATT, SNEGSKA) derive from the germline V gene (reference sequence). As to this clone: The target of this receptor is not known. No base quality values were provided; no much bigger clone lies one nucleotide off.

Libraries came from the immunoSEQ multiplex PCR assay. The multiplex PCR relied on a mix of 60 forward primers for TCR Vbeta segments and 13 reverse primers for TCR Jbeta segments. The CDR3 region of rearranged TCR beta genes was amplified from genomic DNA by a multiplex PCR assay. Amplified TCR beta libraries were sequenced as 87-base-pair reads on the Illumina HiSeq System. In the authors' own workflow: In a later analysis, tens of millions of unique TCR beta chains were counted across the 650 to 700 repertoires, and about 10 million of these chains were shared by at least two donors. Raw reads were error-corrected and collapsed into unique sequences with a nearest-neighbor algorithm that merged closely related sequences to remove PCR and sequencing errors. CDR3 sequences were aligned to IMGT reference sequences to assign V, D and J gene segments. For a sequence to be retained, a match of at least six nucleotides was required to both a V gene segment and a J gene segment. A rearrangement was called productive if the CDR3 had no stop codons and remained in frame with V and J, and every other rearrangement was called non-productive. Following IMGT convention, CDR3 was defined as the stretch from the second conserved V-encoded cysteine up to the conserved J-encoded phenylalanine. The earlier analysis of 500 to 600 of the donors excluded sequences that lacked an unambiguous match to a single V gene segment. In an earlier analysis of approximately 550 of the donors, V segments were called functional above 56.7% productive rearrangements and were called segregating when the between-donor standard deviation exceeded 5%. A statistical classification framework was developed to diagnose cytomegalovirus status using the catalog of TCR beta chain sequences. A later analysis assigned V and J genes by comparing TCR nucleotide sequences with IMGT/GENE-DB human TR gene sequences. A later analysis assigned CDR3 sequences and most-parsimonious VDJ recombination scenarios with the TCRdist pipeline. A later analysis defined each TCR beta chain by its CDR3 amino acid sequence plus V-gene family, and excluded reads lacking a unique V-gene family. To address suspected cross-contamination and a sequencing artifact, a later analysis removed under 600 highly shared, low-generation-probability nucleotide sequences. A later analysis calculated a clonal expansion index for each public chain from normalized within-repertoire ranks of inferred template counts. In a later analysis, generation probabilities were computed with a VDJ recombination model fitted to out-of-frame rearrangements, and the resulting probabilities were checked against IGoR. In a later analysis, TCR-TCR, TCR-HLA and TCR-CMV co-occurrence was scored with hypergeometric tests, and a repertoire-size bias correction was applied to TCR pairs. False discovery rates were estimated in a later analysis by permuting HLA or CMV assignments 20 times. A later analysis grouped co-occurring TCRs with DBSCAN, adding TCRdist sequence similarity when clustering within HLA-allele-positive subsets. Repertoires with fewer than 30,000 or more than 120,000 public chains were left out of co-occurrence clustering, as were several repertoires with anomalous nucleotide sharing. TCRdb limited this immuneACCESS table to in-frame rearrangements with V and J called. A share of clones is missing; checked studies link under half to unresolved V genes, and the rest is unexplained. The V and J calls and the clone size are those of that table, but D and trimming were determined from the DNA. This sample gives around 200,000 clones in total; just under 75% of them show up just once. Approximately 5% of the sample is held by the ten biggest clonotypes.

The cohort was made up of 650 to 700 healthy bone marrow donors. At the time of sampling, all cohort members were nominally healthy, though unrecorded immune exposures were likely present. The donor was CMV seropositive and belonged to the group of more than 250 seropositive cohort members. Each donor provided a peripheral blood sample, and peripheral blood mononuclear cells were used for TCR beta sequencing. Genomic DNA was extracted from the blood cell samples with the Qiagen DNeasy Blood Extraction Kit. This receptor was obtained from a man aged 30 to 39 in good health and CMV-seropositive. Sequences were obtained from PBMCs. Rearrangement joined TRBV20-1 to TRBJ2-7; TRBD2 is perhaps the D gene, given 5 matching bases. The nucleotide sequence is TGCAGTGCTAGAACGGGATTTGAGCAGTACTTC. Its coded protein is CSARTGFEQYF.